The entry that follows covers one T cell receptor (beta chain) sequence. Produced via immunoSEQ multiplex PCR; TCRdb's table is partial and in-frame only. The repertoire has about 110,000 clones, about four fifths of them found once; the top ten carry roughly 4%. The data were taken from a study of blood T cell repertoires in COVID-19. V lost 5 bases and J lost 3, with 15 bases in between. CDR1 is LNHDA and CDR2 is SQIVND in the germline V gene (reference sequence). The CDR3 contains 15 residues. The TCR originated in a man in his sixties or seventies with acute or convalescent COVID-19. What was sequenced was peripheral blood. The chain combines TRBV19 with TRBJ2-3, with D possibly matching TRBD2 (6 bases). CDR3 amino acids: CASSPGGARTDTQYF. The CDR3 nucleotides are TGTGCCAGTAGTCCCGGAGGGGCGCGGACAGATACGCAGTATTTT.